The rows below give T cell receptor beta chains drawn from one sample of a study of Ad26.COV2.S vaccination and SARS-CoV-2 variants. Produced via immunoSEQ multiplex PCR; TCRdb's table is partial and in-frame only. The sample yields approximately 360,000 clones, 83% seen once. The sequencing used peripheral blood, collected in a trial of Ad26.COV2.S vaccine versus placebo. The receptor source for this set is a person aged 18 to 65 who received the Ad26.COV2.S COVID-19 vaccine or a placebo. Both conserved end residues are trimmed from each CDR3.

j_gene	v_gene	CDR3aa
TRBJ1-6	TRBV27	ASSRTHGSRFSPLH
TRBJ2-7	TRBV11-2	ASRPRGDSYEQY
TRBJ1-1	TRBV30	AWSVRRVGTEAF
TRBJ1-2	TRBV29-1	SVGDRNLNYGYT
TRBJ2-2	TRBV7-8	ASSLINTGELF
TRBJ2-5	TRBV7-9	ASSQLPRRERRQETQY
TRBJ1-3	TRBV12-5	ASGLGTSGNTIY
TRBJ1-2	TRBV6-5	ASSSLGTVNYGYT
TRBJ2-2	TRBV24-1	ATSTQGARTGELF
TRBJ2-3	TRBV5-4	ASRQQGLRVGTQY
TRBJ2-5	TRBV7-7	ASSPPGTPYQETQY
TRBJ2-3	TRBV6-5	ASSLGLAADTQY
TRBJ1-1	TRBV29-1	SVEGVGMGTEAF
TRBJ1-2	TRBV10-3	AISESTGRLFGYT
TRBJ1-2	TRBV2	ASSEQGWRWGYT
TRBJ2-4	TRBV5-1	ASSLARDGIQY
TRBJ1-2	TRBV9	ASSVAIKQGANYGYT
TRBJ2-2	TRBV10-2	ASGTGLSGELF
TRBJ2-3	TRBV29-1	SSRGIASTDTQY
TRBJ1-2	TRBV5-1	ASSPEGQYYGYT
TRBJ1-2	TRBV3-1/TRBV3-2	ASSATGVDGYT
TRBJ2-7	TRBV18	ASSPGVGRDEQY
TRBJ2-2	TRBV6-5	ASSFPLGWGTGELF
TRBJ2-7	TRBV18	ASSPLKDQSSGEVYEQY
TRBJ1-1	TRBV29-1	STRQNTEAF
TRBJ2-7	TRBV28	ASASRLLPGTRAYEQY
TRBJ2-1	TRBV7-3	ASSPPGEYNEQF
TRBJ1-2	TRBV25-1	ASSEFGPEGYT
TRBJ2-1	TRBV18	ASSPPWLERGPYNEQF
TRBJ1-1	TRBV9	ASSPRQGNTEAF
TRBJ2-3	TRBV11-2	ASSRRGGLARTDTQY
TRBJ2-1	TRBV11-3	ASSLQGTSGIYNEQF
TRBJ2-7	TRBV29-1	SAEDGSYEQY
TRBJ2-7	TRBV5-1	ASSTGQPQTEQY